This T cell receptor (beta chain) comes out of a study of blood T cell repertoires in COVID-19. Per germline, CDR1 DFQATT and CDR2 SNEGSKA (reference sequence). The V and J ends lost 3 bases and 6 bases respectively, with 15 bases between them. The CDR3 is 13 amino acids. Measured with immunoSEQ multiplex PCR; TCRdb has only the in-frame clones, and not every one. The sample has about 480,000 clones; roughly 90% are singletons. Cohort assignment relied on participant-reported clinical history. This chain connects TRBV20-1 to TRBJ2-7; no reliable D call. This TCR was recovered from a woman aged 35 to 49 who had recovered from COVID-19. Sequenced: PBMCs or T cells enriched from blood (not recorded which). CDR3 nucleotide sequence: TGCAGTGCTAGTCACAAGGCCGAGCGCGAGCAGTACTTC. This codes for CSASHKAEREQYF.